Listed below are T cell receptor beta chains from one sample, sequenced in a study of cytomegalovirus exposure and HLA in healthy donors. The data were produced by immunoSEQ multiplex PCR, yet TCRdb's version contains in-frame clones alone and is incomplete. In the table there are fewer than 150,000 clones, roughly 73% of which are singletons. Sequencing was carried out using PBMCs. These receptors were collected from a human donor in good health. Both conserved end residues are part of each CDR3. The order of the fields is V gene, J gene, clone size, D gene, CDR3 DNA, CDR3 protein. A D gene is named only where the DNA matches it firmly. The size of a clone is reported for some rows only, either as once, few or many, or as a class for expanded clones.

>TRBV18|TRBJ2-2|.|.
TGTGCCAGCTCAGCAGGGTCCACCGGGGAGCTGTTTTTT
CASSAGSTGELFF
>TRBV15|TRBJ2-7|.|TRBD1
TGTGCCACCAGCAGAGATGTTGGGACAGGAGTCCACTACGAGCAGTACTTC
CATSRDVGTGVHYEQYF
>TRBV5-1|TRBJ2-7|.|.
TGCGCCAGCAGCCCGGGGTACGAGCAGTACTTC
CASSPGYEQYF
>TRBV29-1|TRBJ2-1|.|TRBD1
TGCAGCGTTGCCCCCGGGACAGGCTACAATGAGCAGTTCTTC
CSVAPGTGYNEQFF
>TRBV9|TRBJ2-3|.|.
TGTGCCAGCAGCGTAGGCCCCTGGGGGAGGGATACGCAGTATTTT
CASSVGPWGRDTQYF
>TRBV19|TRBJ1-2|.|TRBD1
TGTGCCAGTTTCGGACAGGGAAGCGGGTATGGCTACACCTTC
CASFGQGSGYGYTF
>TRBV18|TRBJ1-2|once|.
TGTGCCAGCTCACCGGGTTGGCGGGGGAAAGTCTTCTACGGCTACACCTTC
CASSPGWRGKVFYGYTF
>TRBV4-1|TRBJ2-7|.|TRBD2
TGCGCCAGCAGAAGCGGGACTAGCAGTTACGAGCAGTACTTC
CASRSGTSSYEQYF
>TRBV6-1|TRBJ2-7|once|TRBD1
TGTGCCAGCACTCGGACAGGGTGGTCCCCCTACGAGCAGTACTTC
CASTRTGWSPYEQYF
>TRBV10-3|TRBJ1-4|few|TRBD1
TGTGCCATCAGTGAAGGAGGAACAGGGGCAACTAATGAAAAACTGTTTTTT
CAISEGGTGATNEKLFF
>TRBV2|TRBJ2-1|once|TRBD2
TGTGCCAGCAGCGGACTAGCGGGGGACAATGAGCAGTTCTTC
CASSGLAGDNEQFF
>TRBV6-1|TRBJ1-2|.|.
TGTGCCAGCAGACTACAGGGTAAGGACTATGGCTACACCTTC
CASRLQGKDYGYTF
>TRBV28|TRBJ2-7|.|.
TGTGCCAGCAGTTTACCCCCAGCCTACGAGCAGTACTTC
CASSLPPAYEQYF
>TRBV11-2|TRBJ2-7|.|.
TGTGCCAGCAGCTTCCCAGGGTGGGAGCAGTACTTC
CASSFPGWEQYF
>TRBV7-8|TRBJ2-2|.|.
TGTGCCAGCAGCTCCGCCGCCGCCAACCGGGGCACCGGGGAGCTGTTTTTT
CASSSAAANRGTGELFF
>TRBV4-1|TRBJ2-3|.|.
TGCGCCAGCAGCCAAGGACGTGGTCCAGGGGAGGATACGCAGTATTTT
CASSQGRGPGEDTQYF
>TRBV5-1|TRBJ2-1|.|TRBD2
TGCGCCAGCAGCTTTGGACTAGCGGGAGATGAGCAGTTCTTC
CASSFGLAGDEQFF
>TRBV30|TRBJ1-4|.|.
TGTGCCTGGAGTGCGACTAGGGCTAATGAAAAACTGTTTTTT
CAWSATRANEKLFF
>TRBV7-2|TRBJ2-2|few|TRBD2
TGTGCCAGCAGCTGGGGACTAGCGGGAACCGGGGAGCTGTTTTTT
CASSWGLAGTGELFF
>TRBV7-2|TRBJ2-7|.|.
TGTGCCAGCATCCCGGGGGGCGGGTATACCTACGAGCAGTACTTC
CASIPGGGYTYEQYF
>TRBV5-1|TRBJ2-1|few|TRBD2
TGCGCCAGCAGCTTGGGGGGGACTAGCGGGAGACATGAGCAGTTCTTC
CASSLGGTSGRHEQFF
>TRBV27|TRBJ2-1|.|TRBD2
TGTGCCAGCAGTTTCCCCGGACTAGCGGGGACTCGGGAGCAGTTCTTC
CASSFPGLAGTREQFF
>TRBV7-2|TRBJ2-1|.|TRBD2
TGTGCCAGCAGCTTCAAGAGGACTAGCAATGTGGGCCCCTACAATGAGCAGTTCTTC
CASSFKRTSNVGPYNEQFF
>TRBV11-2|TRBJ1-5|.|.
TGTGCCAGCAGCTTAGGTCCAGATCGCAATCAGCCCCAGCATTTT
CASSLGPDRNQPQHF
>TRBV6-6|TRBJ2-1|.|TRBD2
TGTGCCAGCACCCGAGCGGGACCCGCACGCGGTGAGCAGTTCTTC
CASTRAGPARGEQFF
>TRBV5-1|TRBJ2-4|.|.
TGCGCCAGCAGGCGTCAGGGCATTCAGTACTTC
CASRRQGIQYF
>TRBV19|TRBJ2-7|.|TRBD1
TGTGCCAGTAGTCCAGCCGGGACAGGGGCCTACGAGCAGTACTTC
CASSPAGTGAYEQYF
>TRBV27|TRBJ2-1|.|.
TGTGCCAGCAGTTCCAACAATGAGCAGTTCTTC
CASSSNNEQFF
>TRBV19|TRBJ2-3|.|.
TGTGCCAGTAGTGGGGGCAGGGCAGATACGCAGTATTTT
CASSGGRADTQYF
>TRBV6-5|TRBJ2-1|.|.
TGTGCCAGCAGCCTAGGGGTTATCTCCTACAATGAGCAGTTCTTC
CASSLGVISYNEQFF
>TRBV27|TRBJ1-2|.|.
TGTGCCAGCAGTCCCCGGACAGACTCTAACTATGGCTACACCTTC
CASSPRTDSNYGYTF
>TRBV4-1|TRBJ1-6|.|TRBD1
TGCGCCAGCAGCCCACGGGACAGCAATTCACCCCTCCACTTT
CASSPRDSNSPLHF
>TRBV5-1|TRBJ1-2|.|.
TGCGCCAGCAGCACACGGAGCTATGGCTACACCTTC
CASSTRSYGYTF
>TRBV30|TRBJ1-5|.|.
TGTGCCTGGAGCGAACCGTGGACAGTAAAAAGCAATCAGCCCCAGCATTTT
CAWSEPWTVKSNQPQHF
>TRBV4-1|TRBJ2-1|.|.
TGCGCCAGCAGCCAAGCGGGCTACAGGGACAATGAGCAGTTCTTC
CASSQAGYRDNEQFF
>TRBV27|TRBJ2-7|.|.
TGTGCCAGCAGTCCCTCGGACATTTTACACGAGCAGTACTTC
CASSPSDILHEQYF
>TRBV4-1|TRBJ2-7|few|.
TGCGCCAGCAGCCACTCTACAGGGTTCTACGAGCAGTACTTC
CASSHSTGFYEQYF
>TRBV5-1|TRBJ2-7|.|.
TGCGCCAGCAGCTCCCCTAGTCAGGGCAACGAGCAGTACTTC
CASSSPSQGNEQYF
>TRBV2|TRBJ2-3|few|.
TGTGCCACCGAAGACACCAAGGGGGGGAGGGCCAGGGATACGCAGTATTTT
CATEDTKGGRARDTQYF
>TRBV7-9|TRBJ2-5|.|TRBD2
TGTGCCAGCAGCTATACGGGGGGGACCCAAGAGACCCAGTACTTC
CASSYTGGTQETQYF
>TRBV21-1|TRBJ2-3|.|.
TGTGCCAGCAGCAACCTTAAGTTTAGCGGGGGGTGCACAGATACGCAGTATTTT
CASSNLKFSGGCTDTQYF
>TRBV2|TRBJ2-2|.|TRBD2
TGTGCCAGCACGCCGGGACTAGACTTCTCCGGGGAGCTGTTTTTT
CASTPGLDFSGELFF
>TRBV6-1|TRBJ2-2|.|TRBD2
TGTGCCAGCAGTGAAGAGCGGGGGGGCGCCGGGGAGCTGTTTTTT
CASSEERGGAGELFF
>TRBV7-3|TRBJ2-1|.|.
TGTGCCAGCAGCACGGGACTTTTGGATGAGCAGTTCTTC
CASSTGLLDEQFF
>TRBV30|TRBJ2-7|once|.
TGTGCCTGGAGTCAGAGGCAGGGCTACGAGCAGTACTTC
CAWSQRQGYEQYF